This TCR beta chain was captured by sequencing in a study of blood T cells in healthy people across ages. Concerning this clonotype itself: Its antigen is not identified.

Study observations and caveats: Long-lived donors had more naive CD4+ cells and higher diversity than aged donors. With age, beta diversity per million T cells declined roughly linearly, significantly by approximately 41.

V was clipped by 0 bases and J by 0 bases, with 18 bases between them. The germline V gene encodes CDR1 LGHNA and CDR2 YNFKEQ. The CDR3 totals 19 residues. Combining a sample-barcoded 5' primer with a J-beta primer mix, a second PCR ran for roughly 6 to 11 cycles. Each cDNA molecule received a tag from a template-switch adaptor that had 12 random nucleotides. The study obtained at least 3 million CDR3-containing paired-end reads from every sample. A single record per CDR3 protein comes from TCRdb applying MiXCR to the 5' RACE reads. The data hold 1.5 million to 2 million distinct CDR3 sequences, with 28% observed a single time.

The sequenced sample consisted of blood. This TCR came from a woman in her 30s in good health. The V call is TRBV4-2, the J call TRBJ2-1; the D gene is possibly TRBD1 (5 bases). In DNA, the CDR3 is TGTGCCAGCAGCCAAGATCGAGGCGGCCACAGGAGCTCCTACAATGAGCAGTTCTTC. Translating it yields CASSQDRGGHRSSYNEQFF.